This TCR beta chain was recovered during a study of blood T cell repertoires in COVID-19. Study information: The United States, Italy and Spain provided the acute and convalescent COVID-19 samples. In each case, the material was cDNA or gDNA derived from T cells, B-cell-depleted T cells, or PBMCs.

Trimming took 4 bases from V and 7 from J; bases not matched to a gene: 9. This CDR3 has 15 amino acids. Germline V lookup: CDR1 MNHEY, CDR2 SMNVEV (reference sequence). The authors' processing: Reference gene primer amplification yielded estimated nucleated cell counts. TCRdb keeps only in-frame clones here, not all; method: immunoSEQ multiplex PCR. For V, J and clone size, that table is used; D and trimming come from the DNA. This table has 150,000 to 160,000 clones, 75% to 85% appearing once. The sample consisted of peripheral blood. V usage is TRBV27 and J usage is TRBJ1-4; 7 bases align to TRBD1. This clonotype was sampled from a man aged 60 to 69 with acute or convalescent COVID-19. The CDR3 coding sequence is TGTGCCAGCAGTTCCGAGGGGGCTGTAAGTGAAAAACTGTTTTTT. Translation gives CASSSEGAVSEKLFF.